Described below is a single T cell receptor (beta chain) sequence and its context. The target antigen is unknown. This entry comes from a study of vaccination and CD4 T cells after COVID-19. Overall study: Cellular stimulation was performed using overlapping spike peptides derived from SARS-CoV-2, HCoV-NL63, HCoV-OC43 and HCoV-229E.

Treatment here: approximately 9-day PBMC culture with coronavirus spike peptide pools or control peptides (ViraFEST assay). With the Oncomine TCR Beta short-read assay, DNA from cultured CD4+ T cells was sequenced. Using its own MiXCR run on the PCR reads, TCRdb lists one record per CDR3 protein. This table holds 10,000 to 15,000 distinct CDR3 sequences, around 70% found once. The clonotype originates from a human donor who had recovered from COVID-19. Sequenced input: CD4+ T cells from blood, cultured in vitro.

In DNA, the CDR3 is TGTGCCACCAGCAGAGATAGAGCCAGATACGAGCAGTACTTC. It is translated as CATSRDRARYEQYF. The chain joins TRBV15 to TRBJ2-7; D gene ambiguous. The CDR3 covers 14 residues. Germline CDR1 reads LNHNV; CDR2 reads YYDKDF (reference sequence). Between the trimmed V and J ends, which lost 0 bases and 4 bases, there was a span of 10 bases.